This T cell receptor beta chain was identified in a study of response to subunit inactivated influenza vaccine. V trimming: 4 bases; J trimming: 2 bases; junction bases outside the gene matches: 10. Germline V CDR1 and CDR2: MGHRA, YSYEKL. This CDR3 comprises 18 residues. Using its own MiXCR run on the RT-PCR reads, TCRdb lists one record per CDR3 protein. This table has approximately 170,000 distinct CDR3 sequences, roughly an eighth appearing once. Notes on the study in general: There was a suggestion from the authors that each seasonal influenza vaccination recruits few new T cells.

This clonotype was detected only once. Its antigen is as yet unknown. The chain links TRBV4-1 to TRBJ2-5; 13 nucleotides match TRBD2. The TCR sequence derives from a man aged 45-65 years who received an inactivated influenza vaccine. Material: CD8+ T cells sorted from PBMCs, obtained more than 4 days after vaccination. CDR3 protein: CASSPGLAGTSPQETQYF. The CDR3 DNA follows: TGCGCCAGCAGCCCGGGACTAGCGGGGACCTCCCCTCAAGAGACCCAGTACTTC.